The clone carrying this T cell receptor (beta chain) was found once. Sequenced by immunoSEQ multiplex PCR; TCRdb stores in-frame clones only, minus some. Altogether roughly 250,000 clones are present, roughly 80% being singletons, with the ten largest covering around 14%. This entry is derived from a study of blood T cell repertoires in COVID-19. This clonotype was obtained from a person between 70 and 80 years old with COVID-19, enrolled during active disease. The sequenced material came from peripheral blood.

In DNA form, the CDR3 reads TGTGCCAGCAGTTCGTGGCCTGGGAACACTGAAGCTTTCTTT. It encodes CASSSWPGNTEAFF. This chain connects TRBV6-2 or TRBV6-3 to TRBJ1-1, with D unresolved. This CDR3 is built from 14 residues. The germline V and J ends were trimmed by 4 bases and 1 base, with 10 bases remaining between them. Germline V gene data show CDR1 as MNHEY and CDR2 as SVGEGT.